This T cell receptor beta chain is from a study of T cell responses to AZD1222 COVID-19 vaccine. Study-level background: Researchers grouped second doses given at about 4 or about 12 weeks into one pool.

The data were produced by immunoSEQ multiplex PCR, yet TCRdb's version contains in-frame clones alone and is incomplete. The sample shows around 77,000 clones, roughly 89% of them seen only once. Study results and limitations: Receipt of two AZD1222 doses was followed by a rise in Spike-specific TCR breadth and depth.

This clone has a handful of counts. Its antigen is still unknown. Germline lookup yields CDR1 ENHRY and CDR2 SYGVKD. The CDR3 is 15 residues long. V was pared by 0 bases and J by 4 bases, with 12 bases between. This specimen was peripheral blood, taken on day 0 of AZD1222 vaccination. The sequence came from an adult in good health. This sequence joins TRBV10-3 and TRBJ1-2; D unresolved. In nucleotides, the CDR3 is TGTGCCATCAGTGAGTCAAGTGGCGCCGGCTATGGCTACACCTTC. Translation: CAISESSGAGYGYTF.